A single sample gave rise to the 5 T cell receptor beta chains below, sequenced in a study of cytomegalovirus exposure and HLA in healthy donors (dated by TCRdb to 2017 to 2019). Libraries were prepared through the immunoSEQ multiplex PCR assay. For the multiplex PCR, a mixture combining 60 forward primers for TCR Vbeta segments and 13 reverse primers for TCR Jbeta segments was used. What TCRdb holds here is the immuneACCESS table cut down to in-frame rearrangements. Part of the clones is not present; checked against another copy, under half of the missing clones reflect an unresolved V gene, and the others are unexplained. Counted in this sample were tens of thousands of clones; 65% to 75% of them appeared once. The biggest ten clones account for roughly 25% of the sample. Sample: PBMCs. The source is a man in his fifties or sixties in good health and CMV-seropositive.

This clone was seen more than once but under ten times. The J gene is TRBJ2-7, the V gene TRBV27, with D maybe TRBD2 (5 bases). Germline lookup yields CDR1 MNHEY and CDR2 SMNVEV (reference sequence). There are 17 residues in the CDR3. V lost 3 bases, J lost 6 bases, and 24 bases lay in between. CDR3 in amino acids: CASSFSPVSARSGEQYF. CDR3 sequence (DNA): TGTGCCAGCAGTTTTTCCCCTGTTAGCGCCAGGTCTGGCGAGCAGTACTTC.

This chain links TRBV6-4 with TRBJ2-7, with D tentatively TRBD1 (6 bases). Germline loops: CDR1 MRHNA, CDR2 SNTAGT. Trimming shortened V by 4 bases and J by 3 bases, and 10 bases separated the two germline ends. This CDR3 spans 13 amino acids. The DNA for the CDR3 is TGTGCCAGCAGTGTATCCAGGGGCTACGAGCAGTACTTC. Translated: CASSVSRGYEQYF.

The chain joins TRBV6-1 to TRBJ1-1, with D maybe TRBD1 (5 bases). Trimming took off 5 bases at V and 3 bases at J, with 13 bases between the two ends. This CDR3 contains 14 residues. Germline V lookup: CDR1 MNHNS, CDR2 SASEGT. For the CDR3, the DNA is TGTGCCAGCAGTTATCGGGGGGAAGACACTGAAGCTTTCTTT. It codes for CASSYRGEDTEAFF.

The V call is TRBV19, the J call TRBJ2-5, with D tentatively TRBD2 (5 bases). The CDR3 length is 15 residues. The germline V and J ends were trimmed by 2 bases and 9 bases, with 19 bases remaining between them. Germline V gene lookup returns CDR1 LNHDA and CDR2 SQIVND (reference sequence). The CDR3 loop reads CASSIYVDGQEAQYF. CDR3 nucleotide sequence: TGTGCCAGTAGTATATATGTGGACGGCCAGGAGGCCCAGTACTTC. Full variable domain (missing parts from reference TRBV19 and TRBJ2-5): DGGITQSPKYLFRKEGQNVTLSCEQNLNHDAMYWYRQDPGQGLRLIYYSQIVNDFQKGDIAEGYSVSREKKESFPLTVTSAQKNPTAFYLCASSIYVDGQEAQYFGPGTRLLVL.

This clone was detected a few times. J is TRBJ2-7 and V is TRBV10-2, with a possible D match to TRBD2 (6 bases). CDR3 length equals 15 residues. V was trimmed by 2 bases and J by 0 bases, leaving 11 bases between them. CDR1 and CDR2 from the germline V gene are WSHSY and SAAADI. CDR3 region: CASSERGLGSYEQYF. Written as DNA, the CDR3 is TGCGCCAGCAGTGAGCGGGGGTTGGGCTCCTACGAGCAGTACTTC.